Presented here are 22 T cell receptor beta chains from one specimen sequenced in a study of beta chain features in type 1 diabetes. Every bit of the isolated RNA underwent reverse transcription, so sequencing read expressed TCRB transcripts. Using immunoSEQ multiplex PCR, the repertoire was profiled, and TCRdb retains in-frame clones only, with some absent. Here the sample spans around 690,000 clones, 12% being singletons. General observations from the study: Among all four CD4+ subsets, Type 1 diabetes patients had TCRB CDR3s that were moderately but significantly shorter.

Antigen specificity for these receptors is unknown. Material: naive CD4+ T cells from blood. The receptors here all came from a man younger than 40 with type 1 diabetes.

The chain recombines TRBV7-2 with TRBJ1-5, with D hard to call. V lost 1 base to trimming and J lost 5 bases, with 12 bases between them. Germline assignment: CDR1 SGHTA and CDR2 FQGNSA. The CDR3 is 15 residues long. This CDR3 is CASSLDTSGHQPQHF. The CDR3 DNA reads TGTGCCAGCAGCTTAGATACTTCGGGTCATCAGCCCCAGCATTTT.

The chain has TRBV7-6 and TRBJ1-3; a possible D gene is TRBD1 (6 bases). The CDR3 is made up of 13 amino acids. Germline CDR1 reads SGHVS; CDR2 reads FNYEAQ. Trimming took off 3 bases at V and 4 bases at J, with 7 bases between the two ends. CDR3 amino acids: CASSFGQGNTIYF. As DNA, the CDR3 is TGTGCCAGCAGCTTCGGACAGGGAAACACCATATATTTT.

The table lists this clone with a few counts. The J gene is TRBJ1-5, the V gene TRBV4-3; D unresolved. Between the trimmed V and J ends, which lost 0 bases and 6 bases, there was a span of 6 bases. The CDR3 contains 13 residues. Germline values: CDR1 LGHNA, CDR2 YSLEER. The CDR3 spells CASSQDVGQPQHF. The CDR3 nucleotides read TGCGCCAGCAGCCAAGATGTGGGTCAGCCCCAGCATTTT.

With respect to this clone: Other DNA sequences in the same sample also yield this CDR3. The rearrangement links TRBV6-5 to TRBJ2-7, with D unresolved. The germline V gene has CDR1 MNHEY and CDR2 SVGAGI. CDR3 length: 11 residues. V was shortened by 2 bases and J by 6 bases, with 5 bases between the two germline ends. The CDR3 coding sequence is TGTGCCAGCAGTTACATGGGCGAGCAGTACTTC. As protein: CASSYMGEQYF.

In DNA, the CDR3 is TGCGCCAGCAGCTTGTCAACAGGCAATCAGCCCCAGCATTTT. Translation: CASSLSTGNQPQHF. V and J are TRBV5-1 and TRBJ1-5; D is undetermined. Trimming pared 1 base from V and 2 bases from J, leaving 7 bases between. Germline V gives CDR1 SGHRS, CDR2 YFSETQ. This CDR3 region has 14 residues.

The genes are TRBV9 and TRBJ1-3; D is undetermined. The CDR3 contains 13 residues. V was clipped by 0 bases and J by 11 bases, with 12 bases between them. Germline V gene data show CDR1 as SGDLS and CDR2 as YYNGEE. The DNA of the CDR3 is TGTGCCAGCAGCGTAGCGCTGGATAGCTCCATATATTTT. Protein: CASSVALDSSIYF.

This clone was recorded a few times. The V gene is TRBV7-9, the J gene TRBJ1-4; D uncertain. The germline gives CDR1 SEHNR, CDR2 FQNEAQ (reference sequence). The CDR3 spans 11 residues. V lost 7 bases and J 12 bases, leaving 12 bases between the germline ends. CDR3 sequence: CASTFDGELFF. The DNA of the CDR3 is TGTGCCAGCACCTTTGATGGGGAACTGTTTTTT.

Points on this clone: This sample includes further DNA sequences coding for the same CDR3. The V and J genes are TRBV9 and TRBJ2-5; 12 positions match TRBD2. In germline, CDR1 is SGDLS, CDR2 YYNGEE. The junction had 0 bases not matched to a gene; V was cut back by 0 bases and J by 3 bases. The CDR3 is 15 amino acids. DNA for the CDR3: TGTGCCAGCAGCGTAGGACTAGCGGGGGAAGAGACCCAGTACTTC. Translation gives CASSVGLAGEETQYF.

This clone was seen a handful of times. The gene calls are TRBV7-9 and TRBJ1-5; D is possibly TRBD1 (5 bases). Trimming stripped 1 base from V and 2 bases from J, with 9 bases between. The CDR3 extends over 15 amino acids. Germline CDR1 is SEHNR and CDR2 is FQNEAQ (reference sequence). CDR3 nucleotides: TGTGCCAGCAGCTTAGGCAGGGTGGGCAATCAGCCCCAGCATTTT. It codes for CASSLGRVGNQPQHF.

This clone has only a few counts. This chain uses TRBV27 with TRBJ2-5; 9 nucleotides match TRBD2. This CDR3 comprises 15 residues. Germline CDR1 MNHEY, CDR2 SMNVEV (reference sequence). Trimming at V came to 6 bases and at J to 5 bases, leaving 10 bases not matched to a gene. Here the CDR3 reads CASRLAGAHRETQYF. The DNA of the CDR3 is TGTGCCAGCAGATTAGCGGGGGCCCACCGGGAGACCCAGTACTTC.

This clone was recorded a few times. The genes are TRBV4-2 and TRBJ2-3, with D unclear. This CDR3 contains 13 residues. The V end lost 4 bases, the J end lost 1 base, and 6 bases lay between the germline ends. CDR1 LGHNA and CDR2 YNFKEQ come from the germline V gene. As DNA, the CDR3 is TGTGCCAGCAGCCCCCCTGGCACAGATACGCAGTATTTT. Translating it yields CASSPPGTDTQYF.

As DNA, the CDR3 is TGTGCCAGCAGCCCAGAAGGATCACGGCCGGGTGGCTACACCTTC. Protein product: CASSPEGSRPGGYTF. The V and J genes are TRBV11-1 and TRBJ1-2; D not resolved. Per the germline V gene, CDR1 is SGHAT and CDR2 is FQDESV (reference sequence). V was shortened by 5 bases and J by 7 bases, with 20 bases between the two germline ends. This CDR3 comprises 15 residues. Supplemented by reference TRBV11-1 and TRBJ1-2, the full variable domain reads EAEVAQSPRYKITEKSQAVAFWCDPISGHATLYWYRQILGQGPELLVQFQDESVVDDSQLPKDRFSAERLKGVDSTLKIQPAELGDSAMYLCASSPEGSRPGGYTFGSGTRLTVV.

The chain is built from TRBV6-5 and TRBJ2-7, with D possibly matching TRBD1 (6 bases). Between the trimmed V and J ends, which lost 7 bases and 4 bases, there was a span of 14 bases. Germline V gene data show CDR1 as MNHEY and CDR2 as SVGAGI. CDR3 length: 13 amino acids. CDR3: CASIPGHRYEQYF. The CDR3 DNA sequence: TGTGCCAGCATCCCGGGACACCGTTACGAGCAGTACTTC.

The sample holds a few counts of this clone. V gene TRBV4-3 combines with J gene TRBJ2-2; D might be TRBD1 (6 bases). CDR3 length equals 17 residues. Deletions cut 2 bases from V and 0 bases from J, with 13 bases between. Germline V gene sequence: CDR1 LGHNA, CDR2 YSLEER. CDR3 amino acids: CASSQPGQLANTGELFF. Written as DNA, the CDR3 is TGCGCCAGCAGCCAACCCGGACAGTTAGCGAACACCGGGGAGCTGTTTTTT.

The V call is TRBV13, the J call TRBJ1-6; a possible D gene is TRBD1 (5 bases). This CDR3 spans 17 amino acids. Germline V gene lookup returns CDR1 PRHDT and CDR2 FYEKMQ (reference sequence). V was shortened by 0 bases and J by 1 base, with 10 bases between the two germline ends. The CDR3 nucleotides are TGTGCCAGCAGCTTAGGTTTGGGACGATCCTATAATTCACCCCTCCACTTT. This sequence encodes CASSLGLGRSYNSPLHF. The full variable domain, completed using reference TRBV13 and TRBJ1-6, is AAGVIQSPRHLIKEKRETATLKCYPIPRHDTVYWYQQGPGQDPQFLISFYEKMQSDKGSIPDRFSAQQFSDYHSELNMSSLELGDSALYFCASSLGLGRSYNSPLHFGNGTRLTVT.

Of note for this clone: One end of the junction does not line up with germline, which may come from a read error. The chain links TRBV15 to TRBJ1-4; D is undetermined. This CDR3 has 13 residues. In germline, CDR1 is LNHNV, CDR2 YYDKDF (reference sequence). For the CDR3, the DNA is TGTGCCACCAGCAGAGATCACGATGAGAAACTGTTTTTT. Its protein product is CATSRDHDEKLFF.

This clone was detected a few times. J is TRBJ2-2 and V is TRBV10-3; TRBD1 is a possible D gene (6 bases). Trimming left V 4 bases short and J 1 base short, with 7 bases between. CDR3 length equals 14 residues. Looked up from germline, CDR1 is ENHRY and CDR2 is SYGVKD. For the CDR3, the DNA is TGTGCCATCAGTGTGACAGGGAACACCGGGGAGCTGTTTTTT. Residues: CAISVTGNTGELFF.

The rearrangement uses TRBV7-2 and TRBJ2-5, with 8 bases identical to TRBD1. The germline CDR1 and CDR2 sequences are SGHTA and FQGNSA. J lost 7 bases, V lost 6 bases, and 10 bases had no gene match. The CDR3 covers 14 residues. This CDR3 reads CASRLGQGRGTQYF. The DNA of the CDR3 is TGTGCCAGCAGACTTGGACAGGGTCGGGGGACCCAGTACTTC.

In its sample, this clone was seen a few times. The V and J genes are TRBV7-2 and TRBJ2-5; 11 bases are shared with TRBD2. Germline-derived CDR1 and CDR2 are SGHTA and FQGNSA. The CDR3 runs 15 residues. V shed 5 bases, J shed 3 bases, and the junction held 5 bases outside the gene matches. The CDR3 protein is CASSITSGGKETQYF. In DNA form, the CDR3 reads TGTGCCAGCAGCATTACTAGCGGGGGAAAAGAGACCCAGTACTTC.

CDR3 nucleotides: TGTGCCAGCAGCTTAGAGGGCAGTTGGCAGTACTTC. Its protein product is CASSLEGSWQYF. V usage is TRBV5-4 and J usage is TRBJ2-7, with D possibly matching TRBD2 (5 bases). Germline V gene lookup returns CDR1 SGHNT and CDR2 YYREEE (reference sequence). Trimming cost V 2 bases and J 9 bases, with 12 bases left between them. This CDR3 has 12 residues.

Written as DNA, the CDR3 is TGTGCCAGCAGCTTAGCGCCAGGGGGGGATTCACCCCTCCACTTT. Encoded protein: CASSLAPGGDSPLHF. The rearrangement joins TRBV7-3 to TRBJ1-6; TRBD1 agrees at 7 bases. J lost 8 bases, V lost 2 bases, and 6 bases had no gene match. The CDR3 contains 15 residues. The germline V gene has CDR1 SGHTA and CDR2 FQGTGA.

This clone was counted a few times. The chain uses TRBV29-1 and TRBJ1-2, with D uncertain. Germline CDR1 SQVTM, CDR2 ANQGSEA. Deletions cut 6 bases from V and 8 bases from J, with 19 bases between. The CDR3 has 13 amino acids. CDR3 loop: CSVAGVRGAGYTF. DNA of the CDR3: TGCAGCGTGGCCGGGGTCAGAGGTGCGGGCTACACCTTC.